The 15 T cell receptor beta chains reported below all come from one sample, sequenced in a study of blood T cells in healthy people across ages. A sample-barcoded 5' primer and a J-beta primer mix were used in a second PCR of about 7 to 12 cycles. Each CDR3 protein gets one entry after TCRdb re-called the 5' RACE reads with MiXCR. Of approximately 690,000 distinct CDR3 sequences listed, about 53% are singletons. The sequenced sample consisted of blood. These receptor sequences come from a man in his sixties in good health.

This chain connects TRBV20-1 to TRBJ1-1; D ambiguous. The CDR3 contains 13 residues. From germline, CDR1 is DFQATT and CDR2 SNEGSKA (reference sequence). Trimming removed 4 bases at V and 6 bases at J, with 15 bases between. The CDR3 here is CSAKTRPGAEAFF. The CDR3 DNA is TGCAGTGCTAAAACTAGACCTGGCGCTGAAGCTTTCTTT.

The chain is built from TRBV24-1 and TRBJ2-3; the match to TRBD1 covers 12 bases. Germline V gene data show CDR1 as KGHDR and CDR2 as SFDVKD. This CDR3 is 17 amino acids long. J gave up 0 bases and V 5 bases, and 5 bases lay outside the gene matches. This CDR3 is CATSGRDRGLSTDTQYF. DNA of the CDR3: TGTGCCACCAGTGGCCGGGACAGGGGGCTGAGCACAGATACGCAGTATTTT.

This clonotype was seen only once. This chain joins TRBV6-2 or TRBV6-3 and TRBJ1-2; 7 bases map to TRBD1. Germline CDR1 reads MNHEY; CDR2 reads SVGEGT. CDR3 length equals 14 residues. Trimming cost V 5 bases and J 4 bases; bases outside gene matches: 7. The CDR3 DNA follows: TGTGCCAGCAGTAAACAGGGGACGGGCTATGGCTACACCTTC. Translating gives CASSKQGTGYGYTF.

The rearrangement uses TRBV27 and TRBJ2-3; TRBD1 agrees at 8 bases. The V and J ends lost 4 bases and 11 bases, in that order; junction bases with no gene match: 5. Per germline, CDR1 MNHEY and CDR2 SMNVEV (reference sequence). The CDR3 length is 12 residues. CDR3 residues: CASSSPTGVQYF. The DNA of the CDR3 is TGTGCCAGCAGTTCCCCGACAGGGGTGCAGTATTTT.

This clonotype came up a few times. The rearrangement joins TRBV29-1 to TRBJ2-1, with 7 bases matching TRBD1. Losses at the gene ends were 6 bases for V and 3 bases for J; bases not matched to a gene: 14. CDR1 is SQVTM and CDR2 is ANQGSEA in the germline V gene. This CDR3 contains 16 residues. The CDR3 spells CSVDKIRDRYYNEQFF. In DNA form, the CDR3 reads TGCAGCGTCGATAAAATCCGGGACAGATACTACAATGAGCAGTTCTTC.

DNA for the CDR3: TGCAGCGTTGAAGTACAGGGGGGTATCGACCAGTACTTC. Amino acid sequence: CSVEVQGGIDQYF. This sequence joins TRBV29-1 and TRBJ2-5; 8 bases agree with TRBD1. The trim removed 1 base at V and 10 bases at J, leaving 8 bases unmatched. The CDR3 length is 13 residues. Germline CDR1 reads SQVTM; CDR2 reads ANQGSEA.

This clonotype was counted between two and nine times. The genes are TRBV28 and TRBJ1-6; no definite D call. CDR3 size: 14 residues. From germline, CDR1 is MDHEN and CDR2 SYDVKM. CDR3 bases: TGTGCTGGGGTTGGTAGAGTTCCCAATTCACCCCTCCACTTT. Its translation is CAGVGRVPNSPLHF.

The chain couples TRBV29-1 to TRBJ1-4; 9 bases match TRBD1. This CDR3 contains 13 residues. The V gene end was trimmed by 5 bases and the J gene end by 5 bases; junction bases not matched to a gene: 3. Germline V gives CDR1 SQVTM, CDR2 ANQGSEA. The CDR3 DNA reads TGCAGCGTTAACAGGGGGCCGAATGAAAAACTGTTTTTT. Protein product: CSVNRGPNEKLFF.

This clonotype came up a few times. The rearrangement links TRBV20-1 to TRBJ2-3, with TRBD2 matching 11 bases. V lost 6 bases and J lost 3; bases outside the gene matches: 8. The CDR3 has 15 amino acids. Germline lookup yields CDR1 DFQATT and CDR2 SNEGSKA (reference sequence). The CDR3 reads CSAPATSGETDTQYF. The CDR3 bases are TGCAGTGCCCCGGCGACTAGCGGGGAGACAGATACGCAGTATTTT.

The chain joins TRBV4-1 to TRBJ2-1; D call uncertain. Germline CDR1 MGHRA, CDR2 YSYEKL. With 1 base removed from V and 2 bases from J, the gap between germline ends came to 9 bases. The CDR3 contains 15 residues. This chain's CDR3 is CASSQAIEAYNEQFF. In DNA, the CDR3 is TGCGCCAGCAGCCAAGCGATTGAGGCCTACAATGAGCAGTTCTTC.

The CDR3 sequence is CSATTGDSLGEQFF. Here the CDR3 DNA reads TGCAGCGCCACCACAGGGGACAGCTTGGGTGAGCAGTTCTTC. The chain recombines TRBV29-1 with TRBJ2-1, with 7 bases identical to TRBD1. This CDR3 is 14 amino acids long. Germline V gives CDR1 SQVTM, CDR2 ANQGSEA. V shed 7 bases, J shed 9 bases, and the junction held 15 bases outside the gene matches.

The V and J genes are TRBV25-1 and TRBJ2-3, with 10 bases lining up with TRBD1. CDR3 length: 16 residues. The junction had 3 bases not matched to a gene; V was cut back by 2 bases and J by 1 base. Germline V gene data show CDR1 as MGHDK and CDR2 as SYGVNS. The CDR3 loop reads CASSEGGTGGTDTQYF. Here the CDR3 DNA reads TGTGCCAGCAGTGAAGGTGGGACAGGGGGCACAGATACGCAGTATTTT.

This clonotype turned up a few times. This chain links TRBV29-1 with TRBJ1-2, with D perhaps TRBD1 (5 bases). The CDR3 is made up of 14 amino acids. The V gene lost 7 bases and the J gene lost 0 bases, with 15 bases spanning the gap. CDR1 is SQVTM and CDR2 is ANQGSEA in the germline V gene. The DNA for the CDR3 is TGCAGCGCCGGGCGAGAGGACACTAACTATGGCTACACCTTC. This translates into CSAGREDTNYGYTF.

This clonotype was picked up a small number of times. V is TRBV25-1 and J is TRBJ1-5, with D perhaps matching TRBD1 (5 bases). Trimming removed 6 bases at V and 6 bases at J, with 12 bases between. Germline V gene sequence: CDR1 MGHDK, CDR2 SYGVNS. The CDR3 contains 13 residues. CDR3 DNA: TGTGCCAGCAGAGGGAGAAGGGGTCAGCCCCAGCATTTT. This translates into CASRGRRGQPQHF.

V gene TRBV3-1 combines with J gene TRBJ2-7; the D gene is possibly TRBD1 (6 bases). The CDR3 contains 14 residues. CDR1 and CDR2 (germline): LGHDT, YNNKEL (reference sequence). Trimming removed 5 bases at V and 2 bases at J, with 13 bases between. The CDR3 bases are TGTGCCAGCAGCATGGCAGGGGCCACCTACGAGCAGTACTTC. Translation: CASSMAGATYEQYF.